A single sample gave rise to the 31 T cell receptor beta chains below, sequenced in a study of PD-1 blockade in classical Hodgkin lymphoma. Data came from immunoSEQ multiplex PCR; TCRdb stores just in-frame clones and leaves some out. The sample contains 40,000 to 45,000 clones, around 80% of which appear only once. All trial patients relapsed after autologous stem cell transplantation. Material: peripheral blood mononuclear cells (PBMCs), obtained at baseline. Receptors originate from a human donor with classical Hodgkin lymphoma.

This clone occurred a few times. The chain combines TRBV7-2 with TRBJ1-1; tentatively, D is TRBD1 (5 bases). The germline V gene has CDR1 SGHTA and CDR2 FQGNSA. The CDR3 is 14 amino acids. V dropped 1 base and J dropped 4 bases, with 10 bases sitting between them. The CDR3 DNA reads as TGTGCCAGCAGCTTAGGGGGCGGGAGCACTGAAGCTTTCTTT. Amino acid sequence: CASSLGGGSTEAFF. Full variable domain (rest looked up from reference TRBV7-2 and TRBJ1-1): GAGVSQSPSNKVTEKGKDVELRCDPISGHTALYWYRQSLGQGLEFLIYFQGNSAPDKSGLPSDRFSAERTGGSVSTLTIQRTQQEDSAVYLCASSLGGGSTEAFFGQGTRLTVV.

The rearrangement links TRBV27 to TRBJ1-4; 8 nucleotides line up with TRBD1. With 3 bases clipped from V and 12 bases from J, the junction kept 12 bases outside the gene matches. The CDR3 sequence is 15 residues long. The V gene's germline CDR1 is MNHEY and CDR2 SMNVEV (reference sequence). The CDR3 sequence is CASSFLGRGRTQLFF. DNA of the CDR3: TGTGCCAGCAGTTTTCTCGGCAGGGGGCGGACCCAACTGTTTTTT.

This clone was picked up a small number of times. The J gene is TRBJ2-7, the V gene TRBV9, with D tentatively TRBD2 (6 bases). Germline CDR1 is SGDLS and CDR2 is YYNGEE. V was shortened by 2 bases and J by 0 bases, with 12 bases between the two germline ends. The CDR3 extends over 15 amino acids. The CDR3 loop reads CASSVGADYSYEQYF. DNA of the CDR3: TGTGCCAGCAGCGTGGGAGCGGACTACTCCTACGAGCAGTACTTC.

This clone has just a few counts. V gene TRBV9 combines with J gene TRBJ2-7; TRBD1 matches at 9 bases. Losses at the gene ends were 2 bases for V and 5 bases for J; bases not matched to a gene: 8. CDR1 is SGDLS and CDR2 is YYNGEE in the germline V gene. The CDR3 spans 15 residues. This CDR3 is CASSVTWDRVNEQYF. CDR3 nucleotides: TGTGCCAGCAGCGTCACGTGGGACAGGGTAAACGAGCAGTACTTC.

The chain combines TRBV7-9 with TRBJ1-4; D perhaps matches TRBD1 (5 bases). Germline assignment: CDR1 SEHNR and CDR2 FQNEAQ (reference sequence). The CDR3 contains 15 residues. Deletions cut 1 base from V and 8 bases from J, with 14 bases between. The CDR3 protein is CASSLGATGKEKLFF. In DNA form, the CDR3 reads TGTGCCAGCAGCTTAGGGGCCACAGGAAAGGAAAAACTGTTTTTT.

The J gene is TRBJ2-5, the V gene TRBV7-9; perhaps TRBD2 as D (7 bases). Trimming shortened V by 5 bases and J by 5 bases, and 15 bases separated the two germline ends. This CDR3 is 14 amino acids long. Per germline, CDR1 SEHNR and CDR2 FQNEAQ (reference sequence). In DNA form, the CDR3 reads TGTGCCAGCAGCGGGGGGGCCTCTAGGGAGACCCAGTACTTC. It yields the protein CASSGGASRETQYF.

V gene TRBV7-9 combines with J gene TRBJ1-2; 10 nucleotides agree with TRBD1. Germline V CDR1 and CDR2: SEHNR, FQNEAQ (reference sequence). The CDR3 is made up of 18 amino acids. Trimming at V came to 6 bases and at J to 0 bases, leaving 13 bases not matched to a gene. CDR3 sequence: CASRPNLDRGYPNYGYTF. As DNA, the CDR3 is TGTGCCAGCAGGCCAAACTTGGACAGGGGGTACCCTAACTATGGCTACACCTTC. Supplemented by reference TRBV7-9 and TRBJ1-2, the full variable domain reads DTGVSQNPRHKITKRGQNVTFRCDPISEHNRLYWYRQTLGQGPEFLTYFQNEAQLEKSRLLSDRFSAERPKGSFSTLEIQRTEQGDSAMYLCASRPNLDRGYPNYGYTFGSGTRLTVV.

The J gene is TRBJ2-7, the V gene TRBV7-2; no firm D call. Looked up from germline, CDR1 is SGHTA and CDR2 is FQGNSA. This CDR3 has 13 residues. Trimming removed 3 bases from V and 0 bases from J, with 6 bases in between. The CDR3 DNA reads TGTGCCAGCAGCTTCAGCTCCTCCTACGAGCAGTACTTC. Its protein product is CASSFSSSYEQYF.

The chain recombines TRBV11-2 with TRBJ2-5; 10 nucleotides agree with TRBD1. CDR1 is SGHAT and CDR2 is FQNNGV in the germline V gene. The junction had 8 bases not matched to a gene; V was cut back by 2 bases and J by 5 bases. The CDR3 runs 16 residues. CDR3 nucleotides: TGTGCCAGCAGCTTAAGTCCGGGACAGGGGTGGGAGACCCAGTACTTC. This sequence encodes CASSLSPGQGWETQYF. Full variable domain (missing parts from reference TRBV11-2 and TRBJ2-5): EAGVAQSPRYKIIEKRQSVAFWCNPISGHATLYWYQQILGQGPKLLIQFQNNGVVDDSQLPKDRFSAERLKGVDSTLKIQPAKLEDSAVYLCASSLSPGQGWETQYFGPGTRLLVL.

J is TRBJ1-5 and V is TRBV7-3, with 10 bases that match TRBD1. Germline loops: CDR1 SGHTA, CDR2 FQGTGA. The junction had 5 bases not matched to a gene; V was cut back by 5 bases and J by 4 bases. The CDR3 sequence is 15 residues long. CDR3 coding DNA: TGTGCCAGCAGCCCCGGGACAGGGGAAAATCAGCCCCAGCATTTT. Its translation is CASSPGTGENQPQHF.

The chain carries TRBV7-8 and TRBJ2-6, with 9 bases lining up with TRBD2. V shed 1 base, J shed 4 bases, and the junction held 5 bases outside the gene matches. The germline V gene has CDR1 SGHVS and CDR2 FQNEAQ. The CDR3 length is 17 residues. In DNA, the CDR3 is TGTGCCAGCAGCTTAGTTCTAGCGGGGACCGGGGCCAACGTCCTGACTTTC. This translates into CASSLVLAGTGANVLTF.

This chain's CDR3 is CASSEGLAGIGDTQYF. The CDR3 DNA is TGTGCCAGCAGCGAGGGACTAGCGGGGATAGGGGATACGCAGTATTTT. The chain has TRBV7-3 and TRBJ2-3; TRBD2 matches at 13 bases. The CDR3 spans 16 residues. Trimming removed 5 bases from V and 6 bases from J; junction bases left unmatched: 8. Per germline, CDR1 SGHTA and CDR2 FQGTGA.

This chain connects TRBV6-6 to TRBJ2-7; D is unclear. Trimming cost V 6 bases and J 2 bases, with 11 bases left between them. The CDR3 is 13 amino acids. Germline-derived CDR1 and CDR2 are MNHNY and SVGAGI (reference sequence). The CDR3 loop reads CASRRTATYEQYF. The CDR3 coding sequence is TGTGCCAGCAGACGGACCGCTACCTACGAGCAGTACTTC.

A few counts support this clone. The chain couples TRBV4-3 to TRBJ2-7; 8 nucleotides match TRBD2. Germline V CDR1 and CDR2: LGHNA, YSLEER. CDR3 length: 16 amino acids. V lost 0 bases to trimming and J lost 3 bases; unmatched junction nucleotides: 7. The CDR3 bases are TGCGCCAGCAGCCAAGAACAAGCGGGGGACCTCTACGAGCAGTACTTC. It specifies CASSQEQAGDLYEQYF.

This chain's CDR3 is CASSLDASGGIGRGTGELFF. In DNA, the CDR3 is TGTGCCAGCAGCTTAGATGCTAGCGGGGGAATTGGTCGGGGCACCGGGGAGCTGTTTTTT. The chain carries TRBV11-2 and TRBJ2-2; 10 nucleotides align to TRBD2. V lost 0 bases, J lost 4 bases, and 14 bases stayed unmatched. Per germline, CDR1 SGHAT and CDR2 FQNNGV. This CDR3 is built from 20 residues.

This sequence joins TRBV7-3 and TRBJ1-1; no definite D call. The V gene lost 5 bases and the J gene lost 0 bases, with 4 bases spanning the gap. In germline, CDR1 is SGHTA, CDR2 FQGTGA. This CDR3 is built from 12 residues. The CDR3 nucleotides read TGTGCCAGCAGCAAAATGAACACTGAAGCTTTCTTT. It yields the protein CASSKMNTEAFF.

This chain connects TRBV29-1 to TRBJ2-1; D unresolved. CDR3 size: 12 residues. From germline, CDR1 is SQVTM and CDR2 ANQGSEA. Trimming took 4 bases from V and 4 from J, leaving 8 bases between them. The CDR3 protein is CSVVSGYNEQFF. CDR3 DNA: TGCAGCGTTGTTTCGGGTTACAATGAGCAGTTCTTC.

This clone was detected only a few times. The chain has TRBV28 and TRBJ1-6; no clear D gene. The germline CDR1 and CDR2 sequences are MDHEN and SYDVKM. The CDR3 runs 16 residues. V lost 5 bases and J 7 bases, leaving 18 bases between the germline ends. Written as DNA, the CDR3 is TGTGCCAGCAGTGGCCGTGAGGCGCTTGGAAATTCACCCCTCCACTTT. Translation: CASSGREALGNSPLHF.

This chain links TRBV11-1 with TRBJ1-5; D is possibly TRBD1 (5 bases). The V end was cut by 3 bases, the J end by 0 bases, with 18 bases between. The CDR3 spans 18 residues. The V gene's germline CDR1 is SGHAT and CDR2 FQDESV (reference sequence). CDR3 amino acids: CASSFLNAGKFSNQPQHF. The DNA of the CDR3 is TGTGCCAGCAGCTTCTTGAATGCAGGGAAATTTAGCAATCAGCCCCAGCATTTT.

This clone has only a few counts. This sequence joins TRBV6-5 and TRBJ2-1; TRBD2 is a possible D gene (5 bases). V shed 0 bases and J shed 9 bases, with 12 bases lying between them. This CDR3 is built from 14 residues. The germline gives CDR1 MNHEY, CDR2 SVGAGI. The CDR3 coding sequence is TGTGCCAGCAGTTACTCCCGTGACGAGGGTGAGCAGTTCTTC. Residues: CASSYSRDEGEQFF.

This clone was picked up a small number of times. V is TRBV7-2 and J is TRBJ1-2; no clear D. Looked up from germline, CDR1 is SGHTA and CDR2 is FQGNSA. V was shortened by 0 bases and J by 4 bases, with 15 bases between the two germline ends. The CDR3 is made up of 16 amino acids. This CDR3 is CASSLAEQTFGYGYTF. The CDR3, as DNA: TGTGCCAGCAGCTTAGCGGAGCAGACTTTCGGCTATGGCTACACCTTC.

The CDR3 sequence is CASSTGGQPQHF. In nucleotides, the CDR3 is TGTGCCAGCAGTACGGGGGGGCAGCCCCAGCATTTT. The rearrangement uses TRBV6-6 and TRBJ1-5, with a tentative D call TRBD1 (5 bases). Germline V gene sequence: CDR1 MNHNY, CDR2 SVGAGI (reference sequence). The CDR3 length is 12 residues. Trimming left V 5 bases short and J 7 bases short, with 9 bases between.

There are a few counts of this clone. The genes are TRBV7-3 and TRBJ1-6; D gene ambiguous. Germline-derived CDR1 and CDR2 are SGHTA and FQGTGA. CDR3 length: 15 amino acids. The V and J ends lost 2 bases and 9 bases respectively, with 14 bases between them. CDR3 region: CASSLDRAGLSPLHF. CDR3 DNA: TGTGCCAGCAGCTTAGATAGGGCAGGCCTTTCACCCCTCCACTTT.

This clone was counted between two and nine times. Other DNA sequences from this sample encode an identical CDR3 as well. For the CDR3, the DNA is TGTGCCAGCAGCCCCGGACCGAACTACGAGCAGTACTTC. Translating gives CASSPGPNYEQYF. The chain couples TRBV7-9 to TRBJ2-7; D is ambiguous. The V end was cut by 5 bases, the J end by 3 bases, with 11 bases between. The germline CDR1 and CDR2 sequences are SEHNR and FQNEAQ (reference sequence). The CDR3 length is 13 residues. Full variable domain (rest looked up from reference TRBV7-9 and TRBJ2-7): DTGVSQNPRHKITKRGQNVTFRCDPISEHNRLYWYRQTLGQGPEFLTYFQNEAQLEKSRLLSDRFSAERPKGSFSTLEIQRTEQGDSAMYLCASSPGPNYEQYFGPGTRLTVT.

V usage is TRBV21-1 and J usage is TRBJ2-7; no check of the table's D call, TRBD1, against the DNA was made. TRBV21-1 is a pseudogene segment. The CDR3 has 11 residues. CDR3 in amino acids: CMTGPSYEQYF. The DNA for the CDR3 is TGTATGACAGGGCCTTCCTACGAGCAGTACTTC.

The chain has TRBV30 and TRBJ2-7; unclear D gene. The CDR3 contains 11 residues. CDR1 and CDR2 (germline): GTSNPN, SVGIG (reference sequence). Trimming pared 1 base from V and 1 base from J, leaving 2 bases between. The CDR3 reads CAWSGSYEQYF. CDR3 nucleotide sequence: TGTGCCTGGAGTGGGTCCTACGAGCAGTACTTC.

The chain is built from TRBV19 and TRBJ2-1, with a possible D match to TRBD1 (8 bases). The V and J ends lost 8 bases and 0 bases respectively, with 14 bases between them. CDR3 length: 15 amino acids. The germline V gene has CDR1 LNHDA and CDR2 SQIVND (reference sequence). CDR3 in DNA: TGTGCCAGTCACAGGGGGGGAAGCTCCTACAATGAGCAGTTCTTC. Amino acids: CASHRGGSSYNEQFF.

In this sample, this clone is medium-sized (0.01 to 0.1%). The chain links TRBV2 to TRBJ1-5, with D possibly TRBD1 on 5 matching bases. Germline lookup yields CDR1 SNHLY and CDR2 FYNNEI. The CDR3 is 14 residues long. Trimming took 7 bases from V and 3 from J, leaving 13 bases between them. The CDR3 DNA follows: TGTGCCAGCATGGGGGTTGGGGACAATCAGCCCCAGCATTTT. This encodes CASMGVGDNQPQHF.

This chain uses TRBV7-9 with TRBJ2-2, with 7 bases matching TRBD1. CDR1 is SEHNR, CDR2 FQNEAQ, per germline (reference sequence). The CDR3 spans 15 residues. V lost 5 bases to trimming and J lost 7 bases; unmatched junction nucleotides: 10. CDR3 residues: CASSAVLGGRGELFF. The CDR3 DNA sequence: TGTGCCAGCAGCGCTGTACTAGGGGGCCGCGGGGAGCTGTTTTTT.

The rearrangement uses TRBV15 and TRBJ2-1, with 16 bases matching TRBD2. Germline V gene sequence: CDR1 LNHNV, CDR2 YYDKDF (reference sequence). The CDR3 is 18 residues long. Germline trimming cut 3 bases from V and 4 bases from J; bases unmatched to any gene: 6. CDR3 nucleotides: TGTGCCACCAGCAGCGAGGGACTAGCGGGGGGGCCTTACAATGAGCAGTTCTTC. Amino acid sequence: CATSSEGLAGGPYNEQFF.

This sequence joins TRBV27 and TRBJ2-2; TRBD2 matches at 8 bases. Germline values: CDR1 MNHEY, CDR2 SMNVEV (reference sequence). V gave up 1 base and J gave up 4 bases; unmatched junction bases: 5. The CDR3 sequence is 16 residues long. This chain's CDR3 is CASSLLGGGTTGELFF. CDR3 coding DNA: TGTGCCAGCAGTTTATTGGGCGGGGGGACCACCGGGGAGCTGTTTTTT.